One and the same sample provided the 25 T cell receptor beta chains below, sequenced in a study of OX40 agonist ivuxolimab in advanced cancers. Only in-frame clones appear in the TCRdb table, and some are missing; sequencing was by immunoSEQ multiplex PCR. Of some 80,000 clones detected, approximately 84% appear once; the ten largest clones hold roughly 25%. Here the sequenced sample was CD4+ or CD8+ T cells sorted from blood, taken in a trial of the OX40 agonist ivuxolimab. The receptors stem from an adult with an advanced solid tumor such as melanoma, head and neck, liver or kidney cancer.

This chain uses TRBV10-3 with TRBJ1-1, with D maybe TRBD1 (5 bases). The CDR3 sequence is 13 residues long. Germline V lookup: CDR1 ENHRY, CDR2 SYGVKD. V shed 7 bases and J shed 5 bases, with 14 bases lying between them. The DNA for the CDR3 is TGTGCCATCACATCCAGGGCGAGGACTGAAGCTTTCTTT. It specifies CAITSRARTEAFF.

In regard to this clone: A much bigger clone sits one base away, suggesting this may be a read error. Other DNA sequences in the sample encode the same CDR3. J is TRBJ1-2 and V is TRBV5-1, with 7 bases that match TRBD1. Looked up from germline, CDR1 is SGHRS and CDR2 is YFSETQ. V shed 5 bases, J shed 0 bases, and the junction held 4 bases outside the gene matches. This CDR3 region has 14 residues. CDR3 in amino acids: CASSRDRANYGYTF. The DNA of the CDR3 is TGCGCCAGCAGTCGGGACAGAGCTAACTATGGCTACACCTTC.

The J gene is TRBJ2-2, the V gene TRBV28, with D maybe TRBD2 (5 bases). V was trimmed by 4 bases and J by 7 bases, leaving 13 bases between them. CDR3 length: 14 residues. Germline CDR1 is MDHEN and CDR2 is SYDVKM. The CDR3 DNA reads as TGTGCCAGCAGTTCCTCAGACTATGGCGGGGAGCTGTTTTTT. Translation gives CASSSSDYGGELFF.

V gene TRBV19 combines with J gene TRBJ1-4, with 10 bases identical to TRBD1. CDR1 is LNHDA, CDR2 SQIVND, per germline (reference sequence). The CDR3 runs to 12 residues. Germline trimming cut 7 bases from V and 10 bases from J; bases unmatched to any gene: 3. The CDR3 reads CASMTGGLKLFF. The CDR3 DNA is TGTGCCAGTATGACAGGGGGCTTAAAACTGTTTTTT.

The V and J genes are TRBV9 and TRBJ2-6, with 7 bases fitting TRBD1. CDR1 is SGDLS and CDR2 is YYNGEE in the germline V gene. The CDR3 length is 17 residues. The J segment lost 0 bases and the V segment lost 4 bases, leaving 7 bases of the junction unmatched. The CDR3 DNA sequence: TGTGCCAGCAGCTTGTCGACAGGGTACTCTGGGGCCAACGTCCTGACTTTC. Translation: CASSLSTGYSGANVLTF. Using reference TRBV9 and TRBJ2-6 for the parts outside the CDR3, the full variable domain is DSGVTQTPKHLITATGQRVTLRCSPRSGDLSVYWYQQSLDQGLQFLIQYYNGEERAKGNILERFSAQQFPDLHSELNLSSLELGDSALYFCASSLSTGYSGANVLTFGAGSRLTVL.

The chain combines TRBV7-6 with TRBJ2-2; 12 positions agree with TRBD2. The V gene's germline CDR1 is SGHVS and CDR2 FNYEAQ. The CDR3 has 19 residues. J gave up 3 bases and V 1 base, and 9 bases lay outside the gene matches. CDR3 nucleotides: TGTGCCAGCAGCTTAGATGCTAGCGGGAGGGCCATTGACACCGGGGAGCTGTTTTTT. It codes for CASSLDASGRAIDTGELFF.

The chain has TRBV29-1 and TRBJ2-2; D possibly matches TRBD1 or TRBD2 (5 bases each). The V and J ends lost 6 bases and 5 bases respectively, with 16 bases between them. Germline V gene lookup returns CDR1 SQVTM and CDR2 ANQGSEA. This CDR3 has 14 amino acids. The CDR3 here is CSVGRDGTTGELFF. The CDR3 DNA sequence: TGCAGCGTGGGCAGGGACGGAACAACCGGGGAGCTGTTTTTT.

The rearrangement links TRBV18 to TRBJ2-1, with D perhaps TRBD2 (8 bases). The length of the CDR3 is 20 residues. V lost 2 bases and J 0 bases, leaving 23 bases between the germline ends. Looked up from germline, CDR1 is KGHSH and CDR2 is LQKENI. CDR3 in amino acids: CASSPREGAVLADSYNEQFF. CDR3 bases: TGTGCCAGCTCACCAAGGGAGGGGGCCGTACTAGCGGACTCCTACAATGAGCAGTTCTTC. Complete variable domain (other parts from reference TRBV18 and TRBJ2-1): NAGVMQNPRHLVRRRGQEARLRCSPMKGHSHVYWYRQLPEEGLKFMVYLQKENIIDESGMPKERFSAEFPKEGPSILRIQQVVRGDSAAYFCASSPREGAVLADSYNEQFFGPGTRLTVL.

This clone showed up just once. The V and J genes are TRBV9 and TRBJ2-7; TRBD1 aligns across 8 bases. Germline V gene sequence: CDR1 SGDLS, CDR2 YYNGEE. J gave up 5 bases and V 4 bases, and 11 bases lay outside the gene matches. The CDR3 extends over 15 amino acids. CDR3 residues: CASSPRTGYSHEQYF. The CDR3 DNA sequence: TGTGCCAGCAGCCCCCGGACAGGGTACTCTCACGAGCAGTACTTC.

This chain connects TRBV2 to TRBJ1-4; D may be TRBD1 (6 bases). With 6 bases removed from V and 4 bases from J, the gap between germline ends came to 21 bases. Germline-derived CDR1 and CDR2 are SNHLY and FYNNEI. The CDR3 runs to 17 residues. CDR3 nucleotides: TGTGCCAGCAGCGCCTATACCGGGACACGGGATAATGAAAAACTGTTTTTT. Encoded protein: CASSAYTGTRDNEKLFF.

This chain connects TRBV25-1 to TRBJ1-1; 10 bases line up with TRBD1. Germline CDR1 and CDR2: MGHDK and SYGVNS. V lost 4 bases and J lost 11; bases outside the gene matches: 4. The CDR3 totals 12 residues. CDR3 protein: CASSGSGQGAFF. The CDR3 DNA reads TGTGCCAGCAGTGGGTCGGGACAGGGGGCTTTCTTT.

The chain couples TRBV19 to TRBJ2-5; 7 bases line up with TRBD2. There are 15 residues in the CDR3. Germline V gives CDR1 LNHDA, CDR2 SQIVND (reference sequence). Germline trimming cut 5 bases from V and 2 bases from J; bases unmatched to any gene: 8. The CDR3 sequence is CASSPDAGVQETQYF. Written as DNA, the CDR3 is TGTGCCAGTAGTCCCGACGCGGGGGTACAAGAGACCCAGTACTTC.

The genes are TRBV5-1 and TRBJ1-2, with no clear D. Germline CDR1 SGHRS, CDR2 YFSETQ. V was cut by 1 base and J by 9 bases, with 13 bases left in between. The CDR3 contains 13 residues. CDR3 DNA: TGCGCCAGCAGCTTGAACGTTGGTGGAAGCTACACCTTC. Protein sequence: CASSLNVGGSYTF.

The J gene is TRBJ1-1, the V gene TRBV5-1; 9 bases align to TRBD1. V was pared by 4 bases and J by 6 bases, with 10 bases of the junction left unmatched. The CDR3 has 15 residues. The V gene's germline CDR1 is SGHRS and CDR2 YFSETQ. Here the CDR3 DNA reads TGCGCCAGCAGCCGAATGCCGGGACAGGGTTCTGAAGCTTTCTTT. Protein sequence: CASSRMPGQGSEAFF.

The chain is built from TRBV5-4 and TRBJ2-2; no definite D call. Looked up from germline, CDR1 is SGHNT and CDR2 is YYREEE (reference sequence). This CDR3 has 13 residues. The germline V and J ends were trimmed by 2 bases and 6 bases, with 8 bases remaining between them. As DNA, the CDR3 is TGTGCCAGCAGCTTACCTGGCCCCGGGGAGCTGTTTTTT. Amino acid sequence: CASSLPGPGELFF.

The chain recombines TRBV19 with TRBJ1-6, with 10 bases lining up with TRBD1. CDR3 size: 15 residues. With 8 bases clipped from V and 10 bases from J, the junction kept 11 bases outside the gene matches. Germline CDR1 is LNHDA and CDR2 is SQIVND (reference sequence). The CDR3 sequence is CASDSAGTGVSPLHF. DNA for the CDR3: TGTGCCAGTGATTCCGCCGGGACAGGGGTATCACCCCTCCACTTT.

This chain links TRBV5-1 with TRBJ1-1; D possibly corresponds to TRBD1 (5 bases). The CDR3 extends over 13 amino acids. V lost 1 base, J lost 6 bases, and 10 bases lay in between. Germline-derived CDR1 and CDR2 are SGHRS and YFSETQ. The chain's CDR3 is CASSLRGVAEAFF. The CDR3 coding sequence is TGCGCCAGCAGCTTGAGAGGGGTCGCTGAAGCTTTCTTT.

The CDR3, as DNA: TGTGCCAGCAGTGTTCTCGTTACAGGGTGGAAAAACAATGAGCAGTTCTTC. It codes for CASSVLVTGWKNNEQFF. V is TRBV2 and J is TRBJ2-1, with a possible D match to TRBD1 (6 bases). This CDR3 has 17 amino acids. CDR1 and CDR2 from the germline V gene are SNHLY and FYNNEI. V lost 4 bases to trimming and J lost 5 bases, with 21 bases between them.

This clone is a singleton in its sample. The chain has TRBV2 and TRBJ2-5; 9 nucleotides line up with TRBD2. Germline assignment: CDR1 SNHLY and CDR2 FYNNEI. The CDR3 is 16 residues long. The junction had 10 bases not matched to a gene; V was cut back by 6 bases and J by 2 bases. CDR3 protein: CASRPSSTSGQETQYF. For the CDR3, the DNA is TGTGCCAGCAGGCCAAGTTCAACTAGCGGGCAAGAGACCCAGTACTTC.

The CDR3 nucleotides are TGTGCCAGCAGCGTAACGGGTGCAACTAATGAAAAACTGTTTTTT. This codes for CASSVTGATNEKLFF. This rearrangement joins TRBV9 to TRBJ1-4, with D unresolved. This CDR3 spans 15 amino acids. The germline V and J ends were trimmed by 1 base and 0 bases, with 7 bases remaining between them. CDR1 and CDR2 from the germline V gene are SGDLS and YYNGEE.

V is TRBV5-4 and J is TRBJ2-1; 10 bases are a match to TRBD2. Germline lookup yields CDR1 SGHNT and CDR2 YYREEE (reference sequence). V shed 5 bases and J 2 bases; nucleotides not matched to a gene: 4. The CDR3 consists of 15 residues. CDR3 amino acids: CASSSGTSAYNEQFF. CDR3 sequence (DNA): TGTGCCAGCAGTTCCGGGACTAGCGCCTACAATGAGCAGTTCTTC.

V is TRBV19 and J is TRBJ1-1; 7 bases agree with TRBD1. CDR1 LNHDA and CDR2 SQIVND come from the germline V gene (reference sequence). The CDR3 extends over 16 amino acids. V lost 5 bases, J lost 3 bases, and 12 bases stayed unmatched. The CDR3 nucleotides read TGTGCCAGTAGTGCCTGGACAGGCCCAGGGGACACTGAAGCTTTCTTT. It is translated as CASSAWTGPGDTEAFF.

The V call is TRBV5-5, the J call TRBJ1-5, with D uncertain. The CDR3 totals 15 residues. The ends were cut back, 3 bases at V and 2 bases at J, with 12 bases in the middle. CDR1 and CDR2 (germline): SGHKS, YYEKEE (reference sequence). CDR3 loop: CASSYDLWGNQPQHF. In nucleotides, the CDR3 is TGTGCCAGCAGCTACGATCTATGGGGCAATCAGCCCCAGCATTTT. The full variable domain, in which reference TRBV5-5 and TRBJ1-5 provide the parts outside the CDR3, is DAGVTQSPTHLIKTRGQQVTLRCSPISGHKSVSWYQQVLGQGPQFIFQYYEKEERGRGNFPDRFSARQFPNYSSELNVNALLLGDSALYLCASSYDLWGNQPQHFGDGTRLSIL.

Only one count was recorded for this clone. CDR3 bases: TGTGCCAGCAGCCCTCGATTGACGACGGAAACCGGGGAGCTGTTTTTT. It yields the protein CASSPRLTTETGELFF. The gene calls are TRBV9 and TRBJ2-2; no clear D gene. Per the germline V gene, CDR1 is SGDLS and CDR2 is YYNGEE. Trimming cost V 4 bases and J 5 bases, with 18 bases left between them. There are 16 residues in the CDR3.

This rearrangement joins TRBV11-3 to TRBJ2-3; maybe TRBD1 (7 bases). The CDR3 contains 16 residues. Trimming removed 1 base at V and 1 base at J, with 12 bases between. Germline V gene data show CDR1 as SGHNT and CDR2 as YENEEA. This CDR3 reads CASSLGRDSGTDTQYF. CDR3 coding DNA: TGTGCCAGCAGCTTAGGGCGGGACAGCGGCACAGATACGCAGTATTTT.